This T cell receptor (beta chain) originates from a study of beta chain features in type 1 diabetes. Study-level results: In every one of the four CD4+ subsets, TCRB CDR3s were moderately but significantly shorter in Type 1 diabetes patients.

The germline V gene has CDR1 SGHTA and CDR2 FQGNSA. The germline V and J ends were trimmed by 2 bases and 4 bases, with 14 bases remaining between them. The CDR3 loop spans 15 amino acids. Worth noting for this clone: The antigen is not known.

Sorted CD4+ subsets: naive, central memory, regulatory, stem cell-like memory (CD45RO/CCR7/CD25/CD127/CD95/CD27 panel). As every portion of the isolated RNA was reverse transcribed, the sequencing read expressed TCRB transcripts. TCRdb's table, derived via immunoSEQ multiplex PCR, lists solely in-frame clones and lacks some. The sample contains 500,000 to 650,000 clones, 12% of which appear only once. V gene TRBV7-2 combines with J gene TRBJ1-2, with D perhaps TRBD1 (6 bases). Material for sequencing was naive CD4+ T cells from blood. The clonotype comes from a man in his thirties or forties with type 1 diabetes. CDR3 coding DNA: TGTGCCAGCAGCTTAAACAGGGCATACGTCTATGGCTACACCTTC. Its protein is CASSLNRAYVYGYTF. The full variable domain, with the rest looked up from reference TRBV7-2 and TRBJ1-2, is GAGVSQSPSNKVTEKGKDVELRCDPISGHTALYWYRQSLGQGLEFLIYFQGNSAPDKSGLPSDRFSAERTGGSVSTLTIQRTQQEDSAVYLCASSLNRAYVYGYTFGSGTRLTVV.